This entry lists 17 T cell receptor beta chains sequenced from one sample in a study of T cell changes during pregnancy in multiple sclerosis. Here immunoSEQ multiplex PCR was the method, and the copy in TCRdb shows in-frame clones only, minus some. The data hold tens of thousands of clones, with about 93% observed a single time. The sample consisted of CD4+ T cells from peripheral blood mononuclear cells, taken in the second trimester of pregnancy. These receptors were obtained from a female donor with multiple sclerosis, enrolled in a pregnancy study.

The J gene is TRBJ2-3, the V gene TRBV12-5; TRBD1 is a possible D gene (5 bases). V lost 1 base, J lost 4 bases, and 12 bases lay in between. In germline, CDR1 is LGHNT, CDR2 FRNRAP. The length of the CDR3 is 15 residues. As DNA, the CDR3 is TGTGCTAGTGGTTTGGCCCAGGGTCTAGCAGATACGCAGTATTTT. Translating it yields CASGLAQGLADTQYF.

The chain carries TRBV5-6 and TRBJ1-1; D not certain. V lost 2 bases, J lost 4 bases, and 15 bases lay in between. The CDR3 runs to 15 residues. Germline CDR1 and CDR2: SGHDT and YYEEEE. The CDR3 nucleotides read TGTGCCAGCAGCTTTGTAATTTCGTCTTTCACTGAAGCTTTCTTT. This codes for CASSFVISSFTEAFF.

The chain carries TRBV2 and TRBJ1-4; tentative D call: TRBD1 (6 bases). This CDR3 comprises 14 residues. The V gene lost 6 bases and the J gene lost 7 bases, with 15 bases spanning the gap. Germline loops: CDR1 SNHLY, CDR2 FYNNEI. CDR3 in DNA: TGTGCCAGCAGCACCAACAGGGCCGGTGAAAAACTGTTTTTT. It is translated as CASSTNRAGEKLFF.

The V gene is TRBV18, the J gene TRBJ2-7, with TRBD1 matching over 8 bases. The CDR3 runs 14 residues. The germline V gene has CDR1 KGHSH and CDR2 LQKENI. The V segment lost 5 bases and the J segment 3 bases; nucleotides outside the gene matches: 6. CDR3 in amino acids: CASSSTGDLYEQYF. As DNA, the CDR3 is TGTGCCAGCTCATCGACAGGGGATCTCTACGAGCAGTACTTC.

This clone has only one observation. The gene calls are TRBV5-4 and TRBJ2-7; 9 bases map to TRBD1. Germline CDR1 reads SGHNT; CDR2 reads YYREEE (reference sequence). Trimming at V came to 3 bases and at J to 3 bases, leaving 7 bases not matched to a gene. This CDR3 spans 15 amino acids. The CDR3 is CASSSNRGPFYEQYF. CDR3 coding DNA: TGTGCCAGCAGCTCCAACAGGGGGCCGTTCTACGAGCAGTACTTC.

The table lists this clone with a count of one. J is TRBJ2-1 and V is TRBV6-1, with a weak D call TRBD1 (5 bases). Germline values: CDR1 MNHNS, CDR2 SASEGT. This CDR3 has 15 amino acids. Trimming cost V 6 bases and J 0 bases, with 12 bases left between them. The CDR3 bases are TGTGCCAGCAGGCAGGGCCCGAGCTCCTACAATGAGCAGTTCTTC. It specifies CASRQGPSSYNEQFF.

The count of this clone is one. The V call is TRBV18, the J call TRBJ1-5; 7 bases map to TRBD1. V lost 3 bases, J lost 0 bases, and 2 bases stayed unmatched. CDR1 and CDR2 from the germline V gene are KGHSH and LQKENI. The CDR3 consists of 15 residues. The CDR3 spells CASSPTGNSNQPQHF. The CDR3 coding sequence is TGTGCCAGCTCACCGACAGGGAATAGCAATCAGCCCCAGCATTTT.

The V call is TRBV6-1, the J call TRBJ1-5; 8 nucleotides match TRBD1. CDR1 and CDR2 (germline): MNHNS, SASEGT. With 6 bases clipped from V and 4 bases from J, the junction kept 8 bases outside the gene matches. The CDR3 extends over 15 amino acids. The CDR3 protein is CASSAGTGNNQPQHF. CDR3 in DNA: TGTGCCAGCAGCGCCGGGACAGGAAATAATCAGCCCCAGCATTTT.

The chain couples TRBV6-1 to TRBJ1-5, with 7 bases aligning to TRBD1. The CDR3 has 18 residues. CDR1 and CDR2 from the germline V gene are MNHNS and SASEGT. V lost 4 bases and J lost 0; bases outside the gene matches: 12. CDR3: CASSGQGVTTYSNQPQHF. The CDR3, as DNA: TGTGCCAGCAGTGGGCAGGGGGTGACAACATATAGCAATCAGCCCCAGCATTTT.

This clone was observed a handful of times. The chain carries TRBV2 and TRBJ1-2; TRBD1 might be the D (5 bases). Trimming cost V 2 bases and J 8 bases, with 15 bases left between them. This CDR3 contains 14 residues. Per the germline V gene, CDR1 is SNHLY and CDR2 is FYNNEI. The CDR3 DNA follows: TGTGCCAGCAGTGAATCAGACAGTCTAGGCGGCTACACCTTC. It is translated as CASSESDSLGGYTF.

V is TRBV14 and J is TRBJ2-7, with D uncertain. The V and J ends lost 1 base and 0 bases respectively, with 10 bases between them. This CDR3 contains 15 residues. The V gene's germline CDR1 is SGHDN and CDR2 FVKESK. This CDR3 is CASSQGYQVSYEQYF. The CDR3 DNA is TGTGCCAGCAGCCAAGGATATCAGGTCTCCTACGAGCAGTACTTC.

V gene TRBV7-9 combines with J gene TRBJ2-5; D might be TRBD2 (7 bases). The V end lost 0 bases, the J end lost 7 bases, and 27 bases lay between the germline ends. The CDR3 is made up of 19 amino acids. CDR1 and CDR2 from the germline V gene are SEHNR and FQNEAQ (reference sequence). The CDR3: CASSLASGLGGGLTGTQYF. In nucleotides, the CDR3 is TGTGCCAGCAGCTTAGCTTCCGGGCTCGGCGGGGGCCTTACGGGGACCCAGTACTTC.

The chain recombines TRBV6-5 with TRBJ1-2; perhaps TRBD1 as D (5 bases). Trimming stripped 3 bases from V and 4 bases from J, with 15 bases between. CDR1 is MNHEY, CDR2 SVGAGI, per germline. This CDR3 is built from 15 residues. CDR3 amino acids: CASSYIQGGGYGYTF. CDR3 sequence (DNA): TGTGCCAGCAGTTATATCCAGGGTGGTGGCTATGGCTACACCTTC.

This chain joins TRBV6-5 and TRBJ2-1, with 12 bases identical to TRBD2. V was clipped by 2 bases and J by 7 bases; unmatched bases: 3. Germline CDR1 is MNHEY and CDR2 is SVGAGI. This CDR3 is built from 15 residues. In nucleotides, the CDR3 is TGTGCCAGCAGTTACCTAGCGGGGGGGCTGAATGAGCAGTTCTTC. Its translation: CASSYLAGGLNEQFF.

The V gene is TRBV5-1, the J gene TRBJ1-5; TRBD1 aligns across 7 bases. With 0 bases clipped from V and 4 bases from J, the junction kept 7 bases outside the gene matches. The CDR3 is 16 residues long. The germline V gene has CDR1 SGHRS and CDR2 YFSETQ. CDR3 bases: TGCGCCAGCAGCTTGGAGGGGGACAGTAAAAATCAGCCCCAGCATTTT. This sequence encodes CASSLEGDSKNQPQHF.

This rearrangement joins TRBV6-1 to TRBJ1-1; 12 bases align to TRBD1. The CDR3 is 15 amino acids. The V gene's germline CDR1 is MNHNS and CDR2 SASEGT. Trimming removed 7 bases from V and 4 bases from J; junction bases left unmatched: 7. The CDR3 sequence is CASNRGQGAVTEAFF. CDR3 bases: TGTGCCAGCAATAGGGGACAGGGGGCTGTCACTGAAGCTTTCTTT.

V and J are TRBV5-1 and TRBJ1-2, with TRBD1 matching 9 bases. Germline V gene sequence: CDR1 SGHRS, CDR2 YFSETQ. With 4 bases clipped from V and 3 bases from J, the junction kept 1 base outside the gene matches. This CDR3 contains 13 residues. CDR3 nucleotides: TGCGCCAGCAGCGGACAGGGGCACTATGGCTACACCTTC. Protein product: CASSGQGHYGYTF.